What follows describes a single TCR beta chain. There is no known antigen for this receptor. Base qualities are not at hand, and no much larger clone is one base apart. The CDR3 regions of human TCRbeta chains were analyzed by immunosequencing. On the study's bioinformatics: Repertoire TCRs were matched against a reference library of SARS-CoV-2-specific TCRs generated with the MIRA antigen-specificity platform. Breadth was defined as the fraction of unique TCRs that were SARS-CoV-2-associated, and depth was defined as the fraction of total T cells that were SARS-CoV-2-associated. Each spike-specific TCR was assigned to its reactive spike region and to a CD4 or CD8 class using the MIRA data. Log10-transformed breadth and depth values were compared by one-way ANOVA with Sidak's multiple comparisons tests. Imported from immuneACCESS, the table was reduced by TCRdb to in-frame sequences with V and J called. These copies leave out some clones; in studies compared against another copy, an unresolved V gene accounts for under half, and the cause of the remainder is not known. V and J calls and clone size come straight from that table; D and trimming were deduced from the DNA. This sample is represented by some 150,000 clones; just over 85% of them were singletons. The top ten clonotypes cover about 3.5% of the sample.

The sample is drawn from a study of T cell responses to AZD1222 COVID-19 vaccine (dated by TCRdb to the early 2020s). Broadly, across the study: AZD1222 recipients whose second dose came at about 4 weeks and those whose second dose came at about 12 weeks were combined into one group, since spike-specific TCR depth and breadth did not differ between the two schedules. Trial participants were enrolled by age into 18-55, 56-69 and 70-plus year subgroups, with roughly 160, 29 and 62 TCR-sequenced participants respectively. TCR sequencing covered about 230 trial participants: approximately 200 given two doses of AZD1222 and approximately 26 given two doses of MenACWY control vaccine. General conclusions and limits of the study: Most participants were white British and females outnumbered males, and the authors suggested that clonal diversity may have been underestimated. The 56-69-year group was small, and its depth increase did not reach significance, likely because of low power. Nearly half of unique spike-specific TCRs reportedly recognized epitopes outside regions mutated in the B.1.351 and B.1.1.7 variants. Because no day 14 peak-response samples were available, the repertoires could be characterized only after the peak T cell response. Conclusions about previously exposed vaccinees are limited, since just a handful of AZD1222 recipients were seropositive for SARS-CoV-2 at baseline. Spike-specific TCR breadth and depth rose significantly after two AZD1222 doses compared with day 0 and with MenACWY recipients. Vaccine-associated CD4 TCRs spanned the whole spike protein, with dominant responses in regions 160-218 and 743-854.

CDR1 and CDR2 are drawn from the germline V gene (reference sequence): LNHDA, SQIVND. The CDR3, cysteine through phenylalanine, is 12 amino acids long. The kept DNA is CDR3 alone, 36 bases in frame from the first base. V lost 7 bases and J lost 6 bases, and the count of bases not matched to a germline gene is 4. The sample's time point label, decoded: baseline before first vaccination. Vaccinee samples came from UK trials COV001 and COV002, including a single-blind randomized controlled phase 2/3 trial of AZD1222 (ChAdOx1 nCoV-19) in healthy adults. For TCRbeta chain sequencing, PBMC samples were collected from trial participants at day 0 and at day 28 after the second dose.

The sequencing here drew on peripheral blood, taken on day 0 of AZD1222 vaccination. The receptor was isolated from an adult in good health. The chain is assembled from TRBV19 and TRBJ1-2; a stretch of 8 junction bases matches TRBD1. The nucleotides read TGTGCCAGTACCGGACAGGGCAATGGCTACACCTTC. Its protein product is CASTGQGNGYTF.